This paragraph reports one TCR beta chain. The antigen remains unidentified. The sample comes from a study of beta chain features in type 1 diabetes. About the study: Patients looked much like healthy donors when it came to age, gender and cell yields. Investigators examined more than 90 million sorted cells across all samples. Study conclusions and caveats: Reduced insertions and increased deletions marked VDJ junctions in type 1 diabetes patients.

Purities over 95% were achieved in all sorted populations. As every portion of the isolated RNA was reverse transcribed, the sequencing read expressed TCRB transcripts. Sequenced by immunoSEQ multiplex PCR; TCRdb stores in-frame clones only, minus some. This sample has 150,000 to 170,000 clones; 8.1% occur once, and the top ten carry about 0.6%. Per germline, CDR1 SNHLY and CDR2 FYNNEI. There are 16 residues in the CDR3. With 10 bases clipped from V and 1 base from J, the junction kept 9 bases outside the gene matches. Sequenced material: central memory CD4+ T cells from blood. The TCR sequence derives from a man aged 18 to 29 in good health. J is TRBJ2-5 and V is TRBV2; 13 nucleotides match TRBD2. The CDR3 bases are TGTGCCACCACTCGGGGACTAGCGGGGAGCCAAGAGACCCAGTACTTC. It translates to CATTRGLAGSQETQYF.